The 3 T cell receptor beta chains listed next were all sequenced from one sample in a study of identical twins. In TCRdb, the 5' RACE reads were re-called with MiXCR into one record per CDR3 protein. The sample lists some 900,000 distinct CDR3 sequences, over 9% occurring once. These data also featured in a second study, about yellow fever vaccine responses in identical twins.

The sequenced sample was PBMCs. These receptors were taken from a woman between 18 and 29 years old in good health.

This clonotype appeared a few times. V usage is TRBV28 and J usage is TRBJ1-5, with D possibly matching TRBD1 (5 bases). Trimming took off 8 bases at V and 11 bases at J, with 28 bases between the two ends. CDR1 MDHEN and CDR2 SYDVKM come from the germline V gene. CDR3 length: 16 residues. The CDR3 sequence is CASGRRSGTTYGAQHF. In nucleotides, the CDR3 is TGTGCCAGCGGCCGACGTTCCGGGACTACCTACGGGGCCCAGCATTTT.

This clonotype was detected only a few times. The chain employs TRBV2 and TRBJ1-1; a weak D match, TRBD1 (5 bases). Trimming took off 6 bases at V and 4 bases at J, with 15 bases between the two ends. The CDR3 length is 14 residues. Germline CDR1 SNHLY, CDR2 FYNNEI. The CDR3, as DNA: TGTGCCAGCAGGTTAGGGGAGGGGAGCACTGAAGCTTTCTTT. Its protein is CASRLGEGSTEAFF.

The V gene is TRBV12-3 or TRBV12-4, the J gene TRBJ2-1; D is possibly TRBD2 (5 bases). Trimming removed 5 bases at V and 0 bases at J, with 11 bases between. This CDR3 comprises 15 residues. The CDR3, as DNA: TGTGCCAGCAGTCCCGGGGTTTTCTCCTACAATGAGCAGTTCTTC. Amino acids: CASSPGVFSYNEQFF.